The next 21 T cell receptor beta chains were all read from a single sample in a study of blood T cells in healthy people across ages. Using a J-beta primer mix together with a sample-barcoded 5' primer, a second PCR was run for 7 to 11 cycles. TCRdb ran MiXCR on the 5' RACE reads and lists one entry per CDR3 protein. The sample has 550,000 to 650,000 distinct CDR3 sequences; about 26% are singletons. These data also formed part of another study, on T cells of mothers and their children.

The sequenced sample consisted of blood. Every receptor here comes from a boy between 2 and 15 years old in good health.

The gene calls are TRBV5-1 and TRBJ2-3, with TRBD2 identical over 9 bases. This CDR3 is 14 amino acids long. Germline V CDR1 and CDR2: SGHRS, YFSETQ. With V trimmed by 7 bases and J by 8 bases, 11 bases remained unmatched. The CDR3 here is CASELTSGIATQYF. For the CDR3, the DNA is TGCGCCAGCGAATTGACTAGCGGTATAGCTACGCAGTATTTT.

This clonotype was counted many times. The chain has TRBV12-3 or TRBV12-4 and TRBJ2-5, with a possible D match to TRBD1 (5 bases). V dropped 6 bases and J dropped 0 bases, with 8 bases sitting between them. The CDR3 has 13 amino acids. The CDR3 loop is CASSSGYQETQYF. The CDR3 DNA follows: TGTGCCAGCAGCTCAGGGTACCAAGAGACCCAGTACTTC.

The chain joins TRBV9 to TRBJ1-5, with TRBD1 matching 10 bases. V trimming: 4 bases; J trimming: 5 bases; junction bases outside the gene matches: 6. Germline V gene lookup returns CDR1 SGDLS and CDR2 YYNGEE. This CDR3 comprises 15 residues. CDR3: CASSPDGTGDQPQHF. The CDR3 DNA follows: TGTGCCAGCAGCCCAGACGGGACAGGGGATCAGCCCCAGCATTTT. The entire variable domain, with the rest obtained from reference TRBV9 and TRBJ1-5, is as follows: DSGVTQTPKHLITATGQRVTLRCSPRSGDLSVYWYQQSLDQGLQFLIQYYNGEERAKGNILERFSAQQFPDLHSELNLSSLELGDSALYFCASSPDGTGDQPQHFGDGTRLSIL.

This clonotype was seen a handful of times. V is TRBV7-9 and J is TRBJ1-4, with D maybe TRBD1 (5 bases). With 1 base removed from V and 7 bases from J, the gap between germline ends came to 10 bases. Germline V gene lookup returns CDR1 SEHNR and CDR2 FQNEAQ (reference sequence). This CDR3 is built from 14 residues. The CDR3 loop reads CASSLGGAIEKLFF. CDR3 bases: TGTGCCAGCAGCTTAGGCGGGGCGATTGAAAAACTGTTTTTT.

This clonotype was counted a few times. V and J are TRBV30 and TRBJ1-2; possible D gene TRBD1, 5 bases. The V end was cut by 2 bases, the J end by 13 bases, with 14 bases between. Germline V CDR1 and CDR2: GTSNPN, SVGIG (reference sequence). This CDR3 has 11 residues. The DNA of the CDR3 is TGTGCCTGGAGTTTGGGTGGGACGTCCACCTTC. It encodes CAWSLGGTSTF. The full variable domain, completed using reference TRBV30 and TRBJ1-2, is SQTIHQWPATLVQPVGSPLSLECTVEGTSNPNLYWYRQAAGRGLQLLFYSVGIGQISSEVPQNLSASRPQDRQFILSSKKLLLSDSGFYLCAWSLGGTSTFGSGTRLTVV.

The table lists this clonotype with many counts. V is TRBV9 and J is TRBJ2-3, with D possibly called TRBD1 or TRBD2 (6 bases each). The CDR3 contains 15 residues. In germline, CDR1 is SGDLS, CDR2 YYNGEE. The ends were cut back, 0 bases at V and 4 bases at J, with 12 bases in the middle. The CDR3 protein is CASSVGGARADTQYF. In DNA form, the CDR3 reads TGTGCCAGCAGCGTAGGGGGGGCCCGAGCAGATACGCAGTATTTT. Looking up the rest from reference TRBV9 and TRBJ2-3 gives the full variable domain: DSGVTQTPKHLITATGQRVTLRCSPRSGDLSVYWYQQSLDQGLQFLIQYYNGEERAKGNILERFSAQQFPDLHSELNLSSLELGDSALYFCASSVGGARADTQYFGPGTRLTVL.

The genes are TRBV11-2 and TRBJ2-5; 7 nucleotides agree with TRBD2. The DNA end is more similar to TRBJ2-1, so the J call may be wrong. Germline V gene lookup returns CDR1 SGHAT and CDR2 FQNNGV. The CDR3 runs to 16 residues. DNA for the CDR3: TGTGCCAGCAGCCCCCGGGGGGTAGAGCCCTACAATGAGCAGTTCTTC. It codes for CASSPRGVEPYNEQFF.

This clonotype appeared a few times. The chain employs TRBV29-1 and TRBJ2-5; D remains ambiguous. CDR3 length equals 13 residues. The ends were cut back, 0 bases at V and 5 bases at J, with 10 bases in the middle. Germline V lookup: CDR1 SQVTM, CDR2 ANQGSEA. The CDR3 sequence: CSVEDPVVETQYF. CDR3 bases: TGCAGCGTTGAAGATCCCGTTGTGGAGACCCAGTACTTC.

The CDR3 DNA reads TGTGCCAACGACGAACGGGTGCGCGCGCTGATAAACAATGAGCAGTTCTTC. This encodes CANDERVRALINNEQFF. The J gene is TRBJ2-7, the V gene TRBV7-9; D call uncertain. With the DNA end fitting TRBJ2-1 better, the J assignment may be wrong. Germline CDR1 is SEHNR and CDR2 is FQNEAQ (reference sequence). CDR3 length: 17 residues.

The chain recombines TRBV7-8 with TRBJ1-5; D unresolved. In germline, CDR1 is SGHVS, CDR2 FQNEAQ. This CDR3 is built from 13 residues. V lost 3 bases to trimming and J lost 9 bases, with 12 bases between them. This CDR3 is CASSFDDLMPQHF. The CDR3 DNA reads TGTGCCAGCAGCTTCGATGATCTGATGCCCCAGCATTTT.

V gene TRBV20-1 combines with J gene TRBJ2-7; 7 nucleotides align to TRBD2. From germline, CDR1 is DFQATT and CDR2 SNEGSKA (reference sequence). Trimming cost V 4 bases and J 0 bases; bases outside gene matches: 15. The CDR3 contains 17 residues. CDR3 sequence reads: CSATGPFSGLSSYEQYF. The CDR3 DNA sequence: TGCAGTGCTACCGGGCCCTTTAGCGGGTTGAGCTCCTACGAGCAGTACTTC.

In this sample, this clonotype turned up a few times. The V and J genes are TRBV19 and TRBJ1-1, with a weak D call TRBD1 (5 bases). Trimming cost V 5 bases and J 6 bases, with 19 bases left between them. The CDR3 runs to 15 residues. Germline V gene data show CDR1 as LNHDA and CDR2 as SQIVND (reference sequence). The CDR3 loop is CASSGRGAKSAEAFF. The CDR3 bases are TGTGCCAGTAGTGGTCGGGGCGCTAAGAGTGCTGAAGCTTTCTTT.

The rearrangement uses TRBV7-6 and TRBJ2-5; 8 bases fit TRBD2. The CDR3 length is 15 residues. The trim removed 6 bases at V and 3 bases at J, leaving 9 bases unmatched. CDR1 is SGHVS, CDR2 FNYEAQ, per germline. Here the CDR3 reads CASSLTGGPKETQYF. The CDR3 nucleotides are TGTGCCAGCAGTTTGACGGGGGGGCCGAAAGAGACCCAGTACTTC. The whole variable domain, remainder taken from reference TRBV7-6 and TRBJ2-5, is GAGVSQSPRYKVTKRGQDVALRCDPISGHVSLYWYRQALGQGPEFLTYFNYEAQQDKSGLPNDRFSAERPEGSISTLTIQRTEQRDSAMYRCASSLTGGPKETQYFGPGTRLLVL.

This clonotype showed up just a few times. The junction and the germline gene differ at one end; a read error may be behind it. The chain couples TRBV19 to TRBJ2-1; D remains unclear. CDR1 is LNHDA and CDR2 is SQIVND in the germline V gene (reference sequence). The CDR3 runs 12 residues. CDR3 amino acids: CASSSTRNEQFF. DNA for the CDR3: TGTGCCAGCAGTAGTACCCGGAATGAGCAGTTCTTC.

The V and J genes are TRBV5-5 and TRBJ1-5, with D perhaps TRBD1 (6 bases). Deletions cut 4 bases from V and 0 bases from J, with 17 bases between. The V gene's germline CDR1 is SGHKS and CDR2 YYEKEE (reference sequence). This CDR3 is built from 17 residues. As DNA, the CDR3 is TGTGCCAGCAGCCTCTTTGGGACACTGTATAGCAATCAGCCCCAGCATTTT. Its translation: CASSLFGTLYSNQPQHF.

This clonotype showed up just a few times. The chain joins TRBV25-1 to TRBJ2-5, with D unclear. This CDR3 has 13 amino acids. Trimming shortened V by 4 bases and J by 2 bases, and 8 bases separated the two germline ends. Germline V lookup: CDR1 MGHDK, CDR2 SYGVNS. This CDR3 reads CASSVSAQETQYF. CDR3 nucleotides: TGTGCCAGCAGTGTATCAGCGCAAGAGACCCAGTACTTC.

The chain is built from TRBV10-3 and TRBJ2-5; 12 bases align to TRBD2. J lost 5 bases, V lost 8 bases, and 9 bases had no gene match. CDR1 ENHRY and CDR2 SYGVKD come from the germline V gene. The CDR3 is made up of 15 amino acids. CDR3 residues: CAIASPSGGVETQYF. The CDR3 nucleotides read TGTGCCATCGCGAGTCCTAGCGGGGGGGTGGAGACCCAGTACTTC.

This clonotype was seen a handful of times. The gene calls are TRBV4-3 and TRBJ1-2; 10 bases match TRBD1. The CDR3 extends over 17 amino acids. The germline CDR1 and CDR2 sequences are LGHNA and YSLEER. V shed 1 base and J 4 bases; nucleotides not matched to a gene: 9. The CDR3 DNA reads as TGCGCCAGCAGCCAAGGACCCTCGGGACAGGGGACCTATGGCTACACCTTC. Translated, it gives CASSQGPSGQGTYGYTF.

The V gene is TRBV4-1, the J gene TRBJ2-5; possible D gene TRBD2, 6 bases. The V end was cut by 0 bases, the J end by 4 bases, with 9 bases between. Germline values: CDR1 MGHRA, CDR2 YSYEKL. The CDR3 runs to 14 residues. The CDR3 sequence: CASSQEEGTETQYF. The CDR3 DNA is TGCGCCAGCAGCCAAGAGGAGGGGACAGAGACCCAGTACTTC.

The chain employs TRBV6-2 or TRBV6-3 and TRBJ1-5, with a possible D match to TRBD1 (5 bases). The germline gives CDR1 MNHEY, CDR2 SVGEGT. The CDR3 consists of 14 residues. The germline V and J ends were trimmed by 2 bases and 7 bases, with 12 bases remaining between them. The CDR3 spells CASSYVGRDQPQHF. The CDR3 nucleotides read TGTGCCAGCAGTTACGTGGGACGGGACCAGCCCCAGCATTTT.

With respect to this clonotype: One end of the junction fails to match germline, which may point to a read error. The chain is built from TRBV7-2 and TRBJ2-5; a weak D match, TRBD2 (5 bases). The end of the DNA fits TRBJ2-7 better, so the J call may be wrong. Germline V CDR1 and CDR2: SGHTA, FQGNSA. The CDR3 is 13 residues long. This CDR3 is CASSLGLYYEQYF. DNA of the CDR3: TGTGCCAGCAGTTTAGGACTTTACTACGAGCAGTACTTC.